A single sample is the source of the 26 T cell receptor beta chains below, sequenced in a study of shared clonotypes between healthy human individuals. The repertoire was sequenced with immunoSEQ multiplex PCR; TCRdb's copy has only in-frame clones and lacks some. Here the sample spans roughly 2.5 million clones, about 92% being singletons. Sequencing used naive CD4+ T cells sorted from blood. As for subset: CD45RA+ positively selected. These receptors came from a man between 18 and 29 years old in good health.

The chain has TRBV2 and TRBJ1-5; no clear D gene. The germline gives CDR1 SNHLY, CDR2 FYNNEI. V lost 5 bases and J 4 bases, leaving 6 bases between the germline ends. The CDR3 runs to 12 residues. The chain's CDR3 is CASSRVNQPQHF. In nucleotides, the CDR3 is TGTGCCAGCAGTAGGGTGAATCAGCCCCAGCATTTT.

This clone appeared a single time. The rearrangement links TRBV5-6 to TRBJ2-5; D perhaps matches TRBD1 (6 bases). CDR1 SGHDT and CDR2 YYEEEE come from the germline V gene. V shed 3 bases and J shed 5 bases, with 20 bases lying between them. CDR3 length: 16 amino acids. CDR3 sequence reads: CASSYRTWGRGETQYF. CDR3 bases: TGTGCCAGCAGCTACCGAACGTGGGGGCGCGGGGAGACCCAGTACTTC.

The chain uses TRBV11-3 and TRBJ1-1; no clear D gene. The CDR3 runs 16 residues. CDR1 SGHNT and CDR2 YENEEA come from the germline V gene. Trimming left V 5 bases short and J 0 bases short, with 16 bases between. CDR3 nucleotides: TGTGCCAGCAGCACGCGCGTCAGGAGTGTGAACACTGAAGCTTTCTTT. Protein sequence: CASSTRVRSVNTEAFF.

V gene TRBV5-1 combines with J gene TRBJ2-3, with 9 positions matching TRBD1. J lost 0 bases, V lost 4 bases, and 9 bases had no gene match. Germline CDR1 and CDR2: SGHRS and YFSETQ. CDR3 length: 17 amino acids. CDR3 nucleotide sequence: TGCGCCAGCAGCCCGGGGACAGGGACGACTAGCACAGATACGCAGTATTTT. Protein product: CASSPGTGTTSTDTQYF.

A single count supports this clone. Other DNA sequences in this sample translate to the same CDR3. CDR3 coding DNA: TGTGCCAGTAGTCTTTCTGGGGGCTACGAGCAGTACTTC. It specifies CASSLSGGYEQYF. The chain uses TRBV19 and TRBJ2-7, with D tentatively TRBD1 or TRBD2 (5 bases each). Germline V gene lookup returns CDR1 LNHDA and CDR2 SQIVND (reference sequence). Trimming took off 5 bases at V and 3 bases at J, with 11 bases between the two ends. CDR3 length: 13 residues.

J is TRBJ2-5 and V is TRBV5-6; a possible D gene is TRBD1 (5 bases). This CDR3 has 13 amino acids. Germline V gene data show CDR1 as SGHDT and CDR2 as YYEEEE. Deletions cut 4 bases from V and 4 bases from J, with 11 bases between. CDR3 amino acids: CASSPGRGETQYF. CDR3 DNA sequence: TGTGCCAGCAGCCCCGGAAGGGGAGAGACCCAGTACTTC.

The rearrangement uses TRBV9 and TRBJ1-2, with no clear D. Trimming stripped 3 bases from V and 7 bases from J, with 10 bases between. Germline V lookup: CDR1 SGDLS, CDR2 YYNGEE. This CDR3 is built from 12 residues. This CDR3 is CASSALARGYTF. The DNA of the CDR3 is TGTGCCAGCAGCGCCCTAGCCCGTGGCTACACCTTC.

DNA for the CDR3: TGTGCCAGCAGCTACTCGGCGGGAGGGCCGGTTGAGCAGTACTTC. This gives the protein CASSYSAGGPVEQYF. The gene calls are TRBV5-4 and TRBJ2-7, with TRBD2 matching 9 bases. The V and J ends lost 3 bases and 7 bases, in that order; junction bases with no gene match: 11. Germline CDR1 SGHNT, CDR2 YYREEE (reference sequence). This CDR3 contains 15 residues.

The CDR3 loop is CASRMDRRSGELFF. DNA of the CDR3: TGTGCCAGCAGGATGGACAGGAGGAGCGGGGAGCTGTTTTTT. The gene calls are TRBV2 and TRBJ2-2; 7 positions match TRBD1. This CDR3 has 14 amino acids. The germline CDR1 and CDR2 sequences are SNHLY and FYNNEI. The J segment lost 7 bases and the V segment lost 6 bases, leaving 8 bases of the junction unmatched.

The chain employs TRBV6-6 and TRBJ2-7; the D is unclear. Trimming shortened V by 8 bases and J by 4 bases, and 15 bases separated the two germline ends. The germline V gene encodes CDR1 MNHNY and CDR2 SVGAGI (reference sequence). The CDR3 is 13 amino acids. The CDR3 protein is CASWDLVAYEQYF. CDR3 sequence (DNA): TGTGCCAGCTGGGATTTAGTCGCATACGAGCAGTACTTC.

The chain employs TRBV5-1 and TRBJ2-5; D may be TRBD2 (5 bases). V was pared by 0 bases and J by 7 bases, with 10 bases between. The germline gives CDR1 SGHRS, CDR2 YFSETQ. The CDR3 extends over 13 amino acids. The CDR3, as DNA: TGCGCCAGCAGCTTGGGCCAAGCGGCGACCCAGTACTTC. It encodes CASSLGQAATQYF.

The chain couples TRBV4-3 to TRBJ2-1; D unclear. This CDR3 has 17 amino acids. V was trimmed by 0 bases and J by 0 bases, leaving 12 bases between them. Germline assignment: CDR1 LGHNA and CDR2 YSLEER. The CDR3 DNA is TGCGCCAGCAGCCAAGATGGTGGCGCTAGCTCCTACAATGAGCAGTTCTTC. This gives the protein CASSQDGGASSYNEQFF.

V gene TRBV9 combines with J gene TRBJ2-3; D is unresolved. Germline V CDR1 and CDR2: SGDLS, YYNGEE. Trimming cost V 5 bases and J 3 bases, with 10 bases left between them. The length of the CDR3 is 13 residues. The CDR3 bases are TGTGCCAGCAGTACTACAGCAACAGATACGCAGTATTTT. Its protein is CASSTTATDTQYF.

This clone has a single count. The V and J genes are TRBV27 and TRBJ1-2, with no clear D. With 0 bases removed from V and 7 bases from J, the gap between germline ends came to 9 bases. CDR3 length: 13 amino acids. CDR1 is MNHEY, CDR2 SMNVEV, per germline (reference sequence). CDR3 DNA: TGTGCCAGCAGTTTATCGGGCGGGGTTGGCTACACCTTC. Translation gives CASSLSGGVGYTF.

The gene calls are TRBV5-1 and TRBJ2-3, with D maybe TRBD2 (6 bases). With 4 bases removed from V and 0 bases from J, the gap between germline ends came to 15 bases. This CDR3 region has 16 residues. The germline V gene has CDR1 SGHRS and CDR2 YFSETQ. DNA of the CDR3: TGCGCCAGCAGCCTGGGGCTAGCGAGTAGCACAGATACGCAGTATTTT. This translates into CASSLGLASSTDTQYF.

Regarding this clone: Additional DNA sequences in this sample encode the identical CDR3. V is TRBV5-1 and J is TRBJ1-4, with 10 bases lining up with TRBD1. J lost 6 bases, V lost 3 bases, and 2 bases had no gene match. The CDR3 consists of 14 residues. Germline assignment: CDR1 SGHRS and CDR2 YFSETQ. The DNA for the CDR3 is TGCGCCAGCAGCTCGGGGACAGGGGATGAAAAACTGTTTTTT. It codes for CASSSGTGDEKLFF.

This clone was counted a few times. The chain links TRBV4-1 to TRBJ1-5; a weak D match, TRBD1 (5 bases). The V gene's germline CDR1 is MGHRA and CDR2 YSYEKL. CDR3 length: 15 residues. V lost 0 bases, J lost 2 bases, and 8 bases lay in between. The CDR3 nucleotides are TGCGCCAGCAGCCAAGACAGGGTACGCAATCAGCCCCAGCATTTT. Translated, it gives CASSQDRVRNQPQHF.

The J gene is TRBJ1-2, the V gene TRBV9, with 8 bases that match TRBD1. V shed 0 bases, J shed 6 bases, and the junction held 16 bases outside the gene matches. CDR1 SGDLS and CDR2 YYNGEE come from the germline V gene. This CDR3 spans 18 amino acids. The CDR3 protein is CASSVEVLGQGVRNGYTF. The CDR3 coding sequence is TGTGCCAGCAGCGTAGAGGTACTTGGACAGGGAGTCCGGAATGGCTACACCTTC.

The chain has TRBV2 and TRBJ2-7; 7 nucleotides line up with TRBD1. CDR1 and CDR2 from the germline V gene are SNHLY and FYNNEI. The J segment lost 3 bases and the V segment lost 7 bases, leaving 12 bases of the junction unmatched. The CDR3 length is 15 residues. The CDR3 loop is CASNSQRGQVYEQYF. Written as DNA, the CDR3 is TGTGCCAGCAACTCACAAAGAGGACAGGTCTACGAGCAGTACTTC.

Notes on this clone: Other nucleotide sequences from this sample produce the same CDR3. The chain links TRBV18 to TRBJ2-7; D gene unclear. Germline CDR1 is KGHSH and CDR2 is LQKENI. The CDR3 sequence is 12 residues long. V was pared by 3 bases and J by 0 bases, with 3 bases between. The CDR3 loop reads CASSPNSYEQYF. The CDR3 DNA is TGTGCCAGCTCACCGAACTCCTACGAGCAGTACTTC.

The V gene is TRBV28, the J gene TRBJ1-4, with a tentative D call TRBD1 (6 bases). Germline lookup yields CDR1 MDHEN and CDR2 SYDVKM. This CDR3 is built from 12 residues. V gave up 5 bases and J gave up 14 bases, with 15 bases separating them. DNA for the CDR3: TGTGCCAGCAGTCAACGGGACACCTGGCTGTTTTTT. This gives the protein CASSQRDTWLFF.

The genes are TRBV19 and TRBJ2-1; 10 nucleotides align to TRBD1. This CDR3 spans 15 amino acids. Germline CDR1 and CDR2: LNHDA and SQIVND (reference sequence). V shed 8 bases, J shed 7 bases, and the junction held 11 bases outside the gene matches. The CDR3 nucleotides are TGTGCCAGTCGACAGGGGGCAGCAGGTTCTAATGAGCAGTTCTTC. Its translation: CASRQGAAGSNEQFF.

The table lists this clone with a few counts. The chain recombines TRBV20-1 with TRBJ1-2; the D is unclear. V was pared by 2 bases and J by 7 bases, with 8 bases between. Germline values: CDR1 DFQATT, CDR2 SNEGSKA (reference sequence). The CDR3 covers 11 residues. CDR3 bases: TGCAGTGCTAGAACCTCCTTTGGCTACACCTTC. Translated: CSARTSFGYTF.

The chain links TRBV28 to TRBJ2-5; weak D call: TRBD2 (7 bases). Germline V gene data show CDR1 as MDHEN and CDR2 as SYDVKM. V shed 7 bases and J shed 4 bases, with 19 bases lying between them. CDR3 size: 15 residues. The DNA for the CDR3 is TGTGCCAGCACCCTCCGCGGGGGCGGGGGAGAGACCCAGTACTTC. This sequence encodes CASTLRGGGGETQYF.

This clone has just one count. V gene TRBV11-2 combines with J gene TRBJ1-4; D remains ambiguous. Germline assignment: CDR1 SGHAT and CDR2 FQNNGV. The CDR3 is 13 amino acids. Trimming removed 0 bases from V and 10 bases from J, with 9 bases in between. For the CDR3, the DNA is TGTGCCAGCAGCTTAGAAGGGCTGGGAAAACTGTTTTTT. Protein: CASSLEGLGKLFF.

V and J are TRBV7-2 and TRBJ2-1; the match to TRBD2 covers 7 bases. This CDR3 contains 15 residues. Germline V CDR1 and CDR2: SGHTA, FQGNSA. Trimming removed 5 bases from V and 0 bases from J; junction bases left unmatched: 4. CDR3 in DNA: TGTGCCAGCAGCCCTACTAGCGTCTCCTACAATGAGCAGTTCTTC. As protein: CASSPTSVSYNEQFF.